This T cell receptor beta chain was found in a study of OX40 agonist ivuxolimab in advanced cancers. Background on the whole study: Ivuxolimab, which targeted the costimulatory receptor OX40 (CD134), was an agonistic, fully human IgG2 monoclonal antibody. Intravenous ivuxolimab was administered to patients every 2 weeks at six dose levels: 0.01, 0.1, 0.3, 1.5, 3 and 10 mg/kg. Of the 50 to 55 dose-escalation patients, hepatocellular carcinoma was present in around 20, melanoma in approximately 15, renal cell carcinoma in 9 and head and neck cancer in 9. The dose-escalation cohort was approximately 83% male with a mean age of about 58 years, ranging from 23 to 79. Prior anti-PD-1, anti-PD-L1 or anti-CTLA-4 therapy was permitted, and checkpoint inhibitors had been received by about 44% of dose-escalation patients. Three dose-escalation patients achieved partial responses, one with hepatocellular carcinoma and two with cutaneous melanoma. The point of sequencing TCRbeta in the periphery was to test whether ivuxolimab changed TCR sequence diversity and drove clonal T-cell expansion. The monotherapy dose-escalation portion (N ≈ 57 patients) of the phase I ivuxolimab trial is reported in the paper. The investigation overall reported the following: At doses of 0.1 to 3.0 mg/kg, clonal expansion of both CD4+ and CD8+ T cells in blood was seen between baseline and week 6. Antigen specificity was not determined for the clonally expanded peripheral T cells. Low levels of normalized T-cell clonal expansion were also seen in some patients who did not respond. In partial responders in the 0.1-3.0 mg/kg groups, normalized peripheral clonal expansion was found to be among the lowest, especially among CD8+ T cells. On average, CD8+ T cells showed more expanded clones than CD4+ T cells after ivuxolimab.

The trial excluded patients who had a history of autoimmune disease or were on systemic immunosuppression. In every dose cohort, peripheral blood was drawn for TCR sequencing at baseline, cycle 4 day 1, and cycle 7 day 1. Samples came from an open-label, multicenter, first-in-human phase I dose-escalation trial of ivuxolimab. Adults with locally advanced or metastatic head and neck squamous cell, hepatocellular, melanoma or renal cell carcinoma were enrolled in the trial. Before TCR sequencing, CD4+ T cells and CD8+ T cells from peripheral blood were sorted into separate populations. This clone was observed once. It has no known antigen specificity. There are no base qualities to consult, and no much larger clone falls within one base. V is shortened by 1 base, J by 7 bases, and the region joining them spans 4 bases. The germline V gene (reference sequence) supplies CDR1 MNHEY and CDR2 SMNVEV. Reading from cysteine to phenylalanine, the CDR3 counts 12 amino acids. Only CDR3 DNA remains: 36 bases, in frame from the first base.

Genomic DNA was extracted from sorted cells for sequencing of the TCRbeta CDR3 region. The immunoSEQ Assay was used for sequencing of TCRbeta CDR3 regions. The table was pulled from immuneACCESS by TCRdb, which kept in-frame rearrangements only. Such tables lose some clones; where checked, under half of the loss comes from unresolved V genes, and the rest has no known cause. The sample table holds some 77,000 clones, of which roughly 91% were seen once. The ten largest account for around 5.9% of the sample. The rearrangement combines TRBV27 with TRBJ2-2; the D gene is unclear. Sequenced here: CD4+ or CD8+ T cells sorted from blood, sampled in a trial of the OX40 agonist ivuxolimab. The sequence derives from an adult with an advanced solid tumor such as melanoma, head and neck, liver or kidney cancer. The CDR3 reads CASSLLGGELFF. The DNA is TGTGCCAGCAGTTTATTGGGCGGGGAGCTGTTTTTT.